What follows describes a single T cell receptor (beta chain). What it binds is unknown. These data belong to a study of cytomegalovirus exposure and HLA in healthy donors. Whole-study findings and limits: Earlier analysis found most TCR beta V segments productive about 87% or about 30% of the time. In a later analysis, at a false discovery rate of 0.05, over 15,000 TCR beta sequences matched HLA alleles. The number of N-insertions in an Asian-associated ancestry cluster was reportedly below the 666-donor mean in a later analysis.

Germline CDR1 and CDR2: SGHVS and FQNEAQ. The CDR3 covers 15 residues. The V gene lost 5 bases and the J gene lost 0 bases, with 10 bases spanning the gap. Primers for the PCR totalled 60 Vbeta and 13 Jbeta. Profiling relied on immunoSEQ multiplex PCR, and the TCRdb table lists in-frame clones only, not all of them. Among tens of thousands of clones, 65% to 90% were seen once, and the ten largest hold approximately 17%. Donors showed nominal health when sampled, although they likely had unrecorded immune exposures. This clonotype originated in a man aged 70-80 years in good health and CMV-seropositive. The V call is TRBV7-8, the J call TRBJ1-4, with unresolved D. Source material: PBMCs. In DNA, the CDR3 is TGTGCCAGCAGCCCGCCAGTTGCAACTAATGAAAAACTGTTTTTT. Its translation is CASSPPVATNEKLFF. Supplemented by reference TRBV7-8 and TRBJ1-4, the full variable domain reads GAGVSQSPRYKVAKRGQDVALRCDPISGHVSLFWYQQALGQGPEFLTYFQNEAQLDKSGLPSDRFFAERPEGSVSTLKIQRTQQEDSAVYLCASSPPVATNEKLFFGSGTQLSVL.